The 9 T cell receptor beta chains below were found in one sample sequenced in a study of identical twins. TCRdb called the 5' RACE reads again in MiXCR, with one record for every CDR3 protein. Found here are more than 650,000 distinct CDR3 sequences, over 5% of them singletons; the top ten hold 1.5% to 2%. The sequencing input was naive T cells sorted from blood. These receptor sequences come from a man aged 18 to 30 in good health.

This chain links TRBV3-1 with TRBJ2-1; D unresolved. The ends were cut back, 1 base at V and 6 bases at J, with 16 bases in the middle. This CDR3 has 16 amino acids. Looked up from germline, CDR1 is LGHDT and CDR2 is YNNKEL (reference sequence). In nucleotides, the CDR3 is TGTGCCAGCAGCCAAGGCTCCCTACTCGCTCTCAATGAGCAGTTCTTC. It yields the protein CASSQGSLLALNEQFF.

The CDR3 region is CASRLAGTGDTQYF. In DNA, the CDR3 is TGTGCCAGCAGGCTAGCGGGAACCGGAGATACGCAGTATTTT. The V call is TRBV2, the J call TRBJ2-3; TRBD2 agrees at 9 bases. V lost 6 bases to trimming and J lost 5 bases; unmatched junction nucleotides: 6. The CDR3 has 14 amino acids. Germline V gives CDR1 SNHLY, CDR2 FYNNEI.

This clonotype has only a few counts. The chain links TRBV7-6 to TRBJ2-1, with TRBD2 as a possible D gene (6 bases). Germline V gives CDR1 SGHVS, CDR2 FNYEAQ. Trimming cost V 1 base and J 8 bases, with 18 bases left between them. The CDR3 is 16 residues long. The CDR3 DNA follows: TGTGCCAGCAGCTTAGGGGGACTCGTAAGGGTGGATGAGCAGTTCTTC. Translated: CASSLGGLVRVDEQFF.

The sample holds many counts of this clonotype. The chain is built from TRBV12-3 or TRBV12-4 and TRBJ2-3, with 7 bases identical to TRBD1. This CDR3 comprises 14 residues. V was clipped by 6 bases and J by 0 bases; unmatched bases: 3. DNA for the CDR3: TGTGCCAGCAGGACAGGGCCTAGCACAGATACGCAGTATTTT. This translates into CASRTGPSTDTQYF.

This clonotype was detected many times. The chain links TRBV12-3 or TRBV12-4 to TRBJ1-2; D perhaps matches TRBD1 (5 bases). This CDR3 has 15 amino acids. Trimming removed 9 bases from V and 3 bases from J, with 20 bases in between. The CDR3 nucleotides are TGTGCCAGTCAGCGGGACTCCTCGTCCCACTATGGCTACACCTTC. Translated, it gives CASQRDSSSHYGYTF.

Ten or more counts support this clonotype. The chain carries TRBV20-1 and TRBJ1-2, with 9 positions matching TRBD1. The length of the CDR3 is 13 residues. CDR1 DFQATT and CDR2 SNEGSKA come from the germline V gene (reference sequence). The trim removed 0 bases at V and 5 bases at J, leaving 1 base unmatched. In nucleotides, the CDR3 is TGCAGTGCTAGAGACGGACAGGGGTATGGCTACACCTTC. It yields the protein CSARDGQGYGYTF.

CDR3 in amino acids: CAISLGQQNSYNEQFF. The CDR3 DNA follows: TGTGCCATCAGCCTGGGACAGCAGAACTCCTACAATGAGCAGTTCTTC. The gene calls are TRBV10-3 and TRBJ2-1, with 7 bases fitting TRBD1. Germline loops: CDR1 ENHRY, CDR2 SYGVKD. The CDR3 covers 16 residues. J lost 0 bases, V lost 6 bases, and 8 bases had no gene match.

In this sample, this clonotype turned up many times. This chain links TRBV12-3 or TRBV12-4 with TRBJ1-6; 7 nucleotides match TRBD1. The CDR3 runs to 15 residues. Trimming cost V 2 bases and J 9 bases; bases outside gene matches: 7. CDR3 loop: CASSLRDSSGSPLHF. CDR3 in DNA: TGTGCCAGCAGTTTAAGGGACAGTAGTGGTTCACCCCTCCACTTT.

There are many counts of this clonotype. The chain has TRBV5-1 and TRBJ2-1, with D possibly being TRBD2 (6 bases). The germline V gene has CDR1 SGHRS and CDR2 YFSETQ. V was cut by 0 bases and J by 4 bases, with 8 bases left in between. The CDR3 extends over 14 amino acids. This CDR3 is CASSLEGGYNEQFF. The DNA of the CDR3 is TGCGCCAGCAGCTTGGAGGGAGGATACAATGAGCAGTTCTTC.